The rows below give T cell receptor beta chains drawn from one sample of a study of response to subunit inactivated influenza vaccine. TCRdb re-analysed the RT-PCR reads in MiXCR, keeping a single row per CDR3 protein. The sample shows roughly 460,000 distinct CDR3 sequences, roughly 9.8% of them seen only once. The sequenced sample was PBMCs from blood, obtained about 40 days after vaccination. The receptors here all came from a man over 45 who received an inactivated influenza vaccine. The CDR3 runs from the conserved cysteine through the conserved F or W. The D gene is left open where the match is weak. Not every row has a clone size; where given, it reads once, few, many or a size class.

cdr3_aa cdr3_nt j_call v_call d_call clone_size
CASNQGTPYEQYF TGTGCCAGCAACCAGGGAACTCCCTACGAGCAGTACTTC TRBJ2-7 TRBV28 NA many
CSATKRGGNTEAFF TGCAGTGCTACCAAACGTGGGGGGAACACTGAAGCTTTCTTT TRBJ1-1 TRBV20-1 NA few
CASTTFGETQYF TGTGCCAGCACCACCTTTGGAGAGACCCAGTACTTC TRBJ2-5 TRBV12-3/TRBV12-4 NA few
CASSDWAGPEAFF TGTGCCAGCAGTGACTGGGCCGGCCCTGAAGCTTTCTTT TRBJ1-1 TRBV25-1 NA few
CSAERAPGGTQYF TGCAGTGCTGAGAGGGCCCCTGGCGGGACCCAGTACTTC TRBJ2-5 TRBV20-1 NA few
CASRSGTRGVASYEQYF TGTGCCAGCAGATCCGGGACCCGGGGTGTTGCATCCTACGAGCAGTACTTC TRBJ2-7 TRBV28 NA few
CASSPRDYVYEQYF TGTGCCAGCAGTCCCCGCGACTACGTCTACGAGCAGTACTTC TRBJ2-7 TRBV12-3/TRBV12-4 NA few
CSPVWGGDEQYF TGCAGTCCGGTCTGGGGGGGCGACGAGCAGTACTTC TRBJ2-7 TRBV20-1 NA few
CSARSAVQPSGREQYF TGCAGTGCTAGGAGTGCAGTGCAGCCTAGCGGGCGTGAGCAGTACTTC TRBJ2-7 TRBV20-1 TRBD2 NA
CSARAYGTVPYEQYF TGCAGTGCTAGAGCTTATGGGACAGTTCCCTACGAGCAGTACTTC TRBJ2-7 TRBV20-1 TRBD1 NA
CASSREGAYGGEQYF TGTGCCAGCAGCCGGGAGGGGGCCTATGGGGGCGAGCAGTACTTC TRBJ2-7 TRBV7-9 NA few
CASTGGNEQFF TGTGCCAGTACAGGGGGCAATGAGCAGTTCTTC TRBJ2-1 TRBV9 TRBD1 many
CASSQTSGGWETQYF TGTGCCAGCAGCCAGACTAGCGGGGGATGGGAGACCCAGTACTTC TRBJ2-5 TRBV11-2 TRBD2 few
CASSPGLVRGEKLFF TGTGCCAGCAGCCCGGGCCTCGTTCGGGGTGAAAAACTGTTTTTT TRBJ1-4 TRBV5-6 NA few
CASSQKIPAGQSGYEQYF TGCGCCAGCAGCCAAAAAATCCCTGCGGGACAGTCAGGCTACGAGCAGTACTTC TRBJ2-7 TRBV4-3 NA few
CASSYSKGAGEQYF TGTGCCAGCAGTTACTCGAAGGGGGCCGGCGAGCAGTACTTC TRBJ2-7 TRBV6-5 TRBD1 NA
CASSLGGPLGEQYF TGTGCCAGCAGCTTAGGTGGCCCTCTGGGCGAGCAGTACTTC TRBJ2-7 TRBV11-2 NA few
CASRAGSSSGNTIYF TGTGCCAGCAGAGCTGGGTCCAGCTCTGGAAACACCATATATTTT TRBJ1-3 TRBV27 NA NA
CASSTLGGGTYEQYF TGTGCCAGCAGCACTCTGGGCGGGGGGACCTACGAGCAGTACTTC TRBJ2-7 TRBV7-8 TRBD2 many
CASSLGRGAQETQYF TGTGCCAGCAGCTTAGGGCGGGGGGCCCAAGAGACCCAGTACTTC TRBJ2-5 TRBV7-2 TRBD2 many
CASSFLMGGGRSDTQYF TGTGCCAGCAGTTTCCTTATGGGGGGGGGCAGGTCAGATACGCAGTATTTT TRBJ2-3 TRBV7-2 NA many
CASSPQKLVLEQFF TGTGCCAGCAGCCCCCAGAAACTAGTTCTTGAGCAGTTCTTC TRBJ2-1 TRBV7-2 NA many
CASSLEEGRIETQYF TGTGCCAGCAGCTTGGAGGAGGGTAGGATAGAGACCCAGTACTTC TRBJ2-5 TRBV5-6 NA few
CSARSPPGSSYEQYF TGCAGTGCTAGAAGCCCCCCTGGGTCAAGCTACGAGCAGTACTTC TRBJ2-7 TRBV20-1 NA NA
CATSIGQNNQPQHF TGTGCCACCAGCATAGGACAGAACAATCAGCCCCAGCATTTT TRBJ1-5 TRBV15 NA many
CASSLGLAGDYEQYF TGTGCCAGCAGTTTAGGGTTAGCGGGGGACTACGAGCAGTACTTC TRBJ2-7 TRBV12-3/TRBV12-4 TRBD2 NA
CASSLVGLGTDTQYF TGTGCCAGCAGCTTAGTCGGTCTGGGCACAGATACGCAGTATTTT TRBJ2-3 TRBV7-9 NA NA
CASSYFQGVGNEQFF TGTGCCAGCAGTTACTTTCAGGGAGTGGGGAATGAGCAGTTCTTC TRBJ2-1 TRBV6-2/TRBV6-3 NA NA
CASSFGGTDTQYF TGTGCCAGCAGTTTTGGCGGCACAGATACGCAGTATTTT TRBJ2-3 TRBV12-3/TRBV12-4 NA many
CASSPLAGGPEQYF TGTGCCAGCAGTCCTCTAGCGGGAGGGCCGGAGCAGTACTTC TRBJ2-7 TRBV27 TRBD2 many
CASSNLETQYF TGTGCCAGCAGTAATCTTGAGACCCAGTACTTC TRBJ2-5 TRBV6-2/TRBV6-3 NA few
CASSPGNLQETQYF TGCGCCAGCAGCCCAGGGAATTTACAAGAGACCCAGTACTTC TRBJ2-5 TRBV5-1 NA few
CSARERGWYEQYF TGCAGTGCTAGAGAGAGGGGTTGGTACGAGCAGTACTTC TRBJ2-7 TRBV20-1 NA many
CASSPDTIYNEQFF TGTGCCAGCAGCCCCGACACTATCTACAATGAGCAGTTCTTC TRBJ2-1 TRBV7-9 NA NA
CASSLEGGTDTQYF TGCGCCAGCAGCTTGGAGGGGGGGACAGATACGCAGTATTTT TRBJ2-3 TRBV5-1 NA many